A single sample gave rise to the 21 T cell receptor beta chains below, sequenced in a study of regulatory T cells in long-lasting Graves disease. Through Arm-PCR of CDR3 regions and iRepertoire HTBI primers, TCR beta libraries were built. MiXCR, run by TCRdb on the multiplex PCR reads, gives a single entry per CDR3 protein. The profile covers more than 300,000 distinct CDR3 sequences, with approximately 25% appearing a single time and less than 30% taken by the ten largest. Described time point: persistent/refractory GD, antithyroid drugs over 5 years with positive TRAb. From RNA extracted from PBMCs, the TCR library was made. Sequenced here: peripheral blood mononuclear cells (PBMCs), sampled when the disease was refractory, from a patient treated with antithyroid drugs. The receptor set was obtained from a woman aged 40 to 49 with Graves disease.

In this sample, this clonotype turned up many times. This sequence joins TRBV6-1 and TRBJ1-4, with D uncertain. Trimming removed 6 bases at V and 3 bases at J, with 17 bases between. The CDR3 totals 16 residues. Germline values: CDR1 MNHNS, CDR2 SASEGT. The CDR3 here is CASRVRNLPANEKLFF. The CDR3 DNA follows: TGTGCCAGCAGGGTGCGAAACCTGCCTGCTAATGAAAAACTGTTTTTT.

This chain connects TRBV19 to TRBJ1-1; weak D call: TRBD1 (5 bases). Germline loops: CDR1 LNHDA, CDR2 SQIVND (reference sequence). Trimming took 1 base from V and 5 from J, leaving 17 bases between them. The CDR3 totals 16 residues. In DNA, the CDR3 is TGTGCCAGTAGTATAGCCCGGGGGGGGACCCGAACTGAAGCTTTCTTT. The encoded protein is CASSIARGGTRTEAFF. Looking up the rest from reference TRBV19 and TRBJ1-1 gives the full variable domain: DGGITQSPKYLFRKEGQNVTLSCEQNLNHDAMYWYRQDPGQGLRLIYYSQIVNDFQKGDIAEGYSVSREKKESFPLTVTSAQKNPTAFYLCASSIARGGTRTEAFFGQGTRLTVV.

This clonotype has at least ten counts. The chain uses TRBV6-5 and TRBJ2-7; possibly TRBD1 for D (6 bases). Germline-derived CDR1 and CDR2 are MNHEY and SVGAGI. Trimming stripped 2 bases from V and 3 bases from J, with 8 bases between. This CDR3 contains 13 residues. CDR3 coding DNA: TGTGCCAGCAGTTACCACAGGGACTACGAGCAGTACTTC. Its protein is CASSYHRDYEQYF.

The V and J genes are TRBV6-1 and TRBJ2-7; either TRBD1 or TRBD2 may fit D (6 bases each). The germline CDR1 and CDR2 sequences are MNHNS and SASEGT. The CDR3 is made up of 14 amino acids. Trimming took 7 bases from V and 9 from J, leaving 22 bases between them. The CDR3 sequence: CASTKRTAGTGQYF. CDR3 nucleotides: TGTGCCAGCACCAAGAGGACAGCGGGTACGGGGCAGTACTTC.

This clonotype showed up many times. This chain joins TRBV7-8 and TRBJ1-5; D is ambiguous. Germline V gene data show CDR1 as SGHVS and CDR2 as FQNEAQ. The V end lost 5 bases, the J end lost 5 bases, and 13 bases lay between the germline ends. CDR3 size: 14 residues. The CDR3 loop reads CASSPGEVYQPQHF. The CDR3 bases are TGTGCCAGCAGCCCCGGGGAGGTGTATCAGCCCCAGCATTTT.

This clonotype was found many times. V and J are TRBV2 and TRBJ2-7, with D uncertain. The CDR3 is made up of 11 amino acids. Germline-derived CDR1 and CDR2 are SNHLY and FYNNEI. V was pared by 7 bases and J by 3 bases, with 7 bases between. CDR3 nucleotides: TGTGCCAGCAATAAGTACTACGAGCAGTACTTC. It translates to CASNKYYEQYF.

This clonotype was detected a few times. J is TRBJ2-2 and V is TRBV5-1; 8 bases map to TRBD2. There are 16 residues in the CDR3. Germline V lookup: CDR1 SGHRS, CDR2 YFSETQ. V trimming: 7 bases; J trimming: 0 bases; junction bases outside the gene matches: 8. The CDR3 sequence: CASYLSGMANTGELFF. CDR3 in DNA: TGCGCCAGCTACCTTAGCGGGATGGCGAACACCGGGGAGCTGTTTTTT.

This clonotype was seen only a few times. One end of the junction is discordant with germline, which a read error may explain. This CDR3 reads CACSYVELGSTEAFF. CDR3 coding DNA: TGTGCCTGCAGTTACGTTGAACTAGGGAGCACTGAAGCTTTCTTT. This chain connects TRBV6-2 or TRBV6-3 to TRBJ1-1, with D unresolved. CDR3 length: 15 residues. Germline CDR1 MNHEY, CDR2 SVGEGT.

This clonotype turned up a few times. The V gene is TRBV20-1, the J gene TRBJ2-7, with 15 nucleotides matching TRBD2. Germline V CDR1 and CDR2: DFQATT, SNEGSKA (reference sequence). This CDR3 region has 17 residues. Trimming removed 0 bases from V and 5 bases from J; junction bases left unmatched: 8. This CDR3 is CSARDPGLAGGRDEQYF. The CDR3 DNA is TGCAGTGCTAGAGATCCGGGACTAGCGGGAGGCCGGGACGAGCAGTACTTC.

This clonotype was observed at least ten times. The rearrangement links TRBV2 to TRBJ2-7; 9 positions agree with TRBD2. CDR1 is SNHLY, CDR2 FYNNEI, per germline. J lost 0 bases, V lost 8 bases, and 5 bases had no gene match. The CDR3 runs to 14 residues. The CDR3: CASWGGRASYEQYF. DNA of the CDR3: TGTGCCAGCTGGGGCGGGAGGGCCTCCTACGAGCAGTACTTC.

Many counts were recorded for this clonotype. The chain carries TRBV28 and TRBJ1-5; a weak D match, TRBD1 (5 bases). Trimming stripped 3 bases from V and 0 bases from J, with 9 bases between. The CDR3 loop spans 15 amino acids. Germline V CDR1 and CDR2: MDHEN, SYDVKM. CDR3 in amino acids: CASSLGGSSNQPQHF. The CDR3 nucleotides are TGTGCCAGCAGTTTGGGGGGGAGTAGCAATCAGCCCCAGCATTTT.

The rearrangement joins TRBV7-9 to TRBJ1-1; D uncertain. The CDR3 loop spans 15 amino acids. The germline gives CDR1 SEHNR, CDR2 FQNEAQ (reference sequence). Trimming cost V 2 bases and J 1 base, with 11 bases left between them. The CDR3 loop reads CASSLSGPENTEAFF. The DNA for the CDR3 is TGTGCCAGCAGCTTAAGTGGACCTGAGAACACTGAAGCTTTCTTT.

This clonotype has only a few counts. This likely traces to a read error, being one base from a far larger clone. The CDR3 protein is CAGSFGGETQYF. The CDR3 region has the DNA TGTGCCGGCAGTTTCGGCGGAGAGACCCAGTACTTC. The chain joins TRBV28 to TRBJ2-5, with D uncertain. The germline V gene has CDR1 MDHEN and CDR2 SYDVKM. The CDR3 totals 12 residues.

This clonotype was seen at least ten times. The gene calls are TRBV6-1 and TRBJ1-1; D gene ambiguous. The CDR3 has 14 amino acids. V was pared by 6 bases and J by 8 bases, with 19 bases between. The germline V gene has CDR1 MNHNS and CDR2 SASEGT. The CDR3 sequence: CASSPLTISTEAFF. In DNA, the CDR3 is TGTGCCAGCAGCCCCCTCACAATCTCTACCGAAGCTTTCTTT.

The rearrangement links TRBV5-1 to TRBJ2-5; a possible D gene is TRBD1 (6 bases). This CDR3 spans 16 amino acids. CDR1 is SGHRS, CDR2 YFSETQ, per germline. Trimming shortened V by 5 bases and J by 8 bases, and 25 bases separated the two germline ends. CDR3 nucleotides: TGCGCCAGCAGTTTACCGACAGGTTATGGACGGGATACCCAGTACTTC. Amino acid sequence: CASSLPTGYGRDTQYF.

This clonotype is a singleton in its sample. DNA for the CDR3: TGTGCCAGCAGTGACAACAGGAACTATGGCTACACCTTC. Protein: CASSDNRNYGYTF. This chain links TRBV2 with TRBJ1-2; D might be TRBD1 (5 bases). Looked up from germline, CDR1 is SNHLY and CDR2 is FYNNEI. There are 13 residues in the CDR3. The V end lost 3 bases, the J end lost 2 bases, and 7 bases lay between the germline ends.

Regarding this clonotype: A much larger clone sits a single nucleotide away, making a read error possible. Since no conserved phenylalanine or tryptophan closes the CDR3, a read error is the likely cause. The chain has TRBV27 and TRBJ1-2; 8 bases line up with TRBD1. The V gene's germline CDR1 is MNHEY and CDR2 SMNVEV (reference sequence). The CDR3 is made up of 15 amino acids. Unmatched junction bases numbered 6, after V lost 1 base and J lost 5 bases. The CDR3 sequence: CASSLYGTGVYGYTS. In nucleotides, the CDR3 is TGTGCCAGCAGTTTATACGGGACAGGAGTTTATGGCTACACCTCC.

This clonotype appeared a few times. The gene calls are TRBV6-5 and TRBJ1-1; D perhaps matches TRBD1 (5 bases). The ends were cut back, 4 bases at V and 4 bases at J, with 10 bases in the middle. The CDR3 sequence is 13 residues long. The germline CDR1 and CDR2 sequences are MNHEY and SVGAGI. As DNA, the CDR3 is TGTGCCAGCAGTTTGGACATCTCCACTGAAGCTTTCTTT. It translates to CASSLDISTEAFF.

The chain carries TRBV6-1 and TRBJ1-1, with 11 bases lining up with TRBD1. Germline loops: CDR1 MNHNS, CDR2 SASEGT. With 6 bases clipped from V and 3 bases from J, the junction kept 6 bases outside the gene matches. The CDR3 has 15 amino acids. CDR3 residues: CASSRDRGKYTEAFF. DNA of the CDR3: TGTGCCAGCAGCCGGGACAGGGGGAAATACACTGAAGCTTTCTTT.

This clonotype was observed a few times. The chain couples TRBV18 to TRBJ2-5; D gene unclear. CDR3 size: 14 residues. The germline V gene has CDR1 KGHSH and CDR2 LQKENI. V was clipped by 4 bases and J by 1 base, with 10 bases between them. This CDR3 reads CASSRPDVQETQYF. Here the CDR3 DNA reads TGTGCCAGCTCACGTCCGGACGTCCAAGAGACCCAGTACTTC.

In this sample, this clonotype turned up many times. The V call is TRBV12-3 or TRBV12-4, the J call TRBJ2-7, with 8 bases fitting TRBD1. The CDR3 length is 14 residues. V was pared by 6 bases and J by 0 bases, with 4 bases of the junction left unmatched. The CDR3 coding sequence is TGTGCCAGCAGCCGGGACAGGAGCTCCTACGAGCAGTACTTC. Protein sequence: CASSRDRSSYEQYF.